Below are 27 T cell receptor beta chains sequenced from a single sample in a study of cytomegalovirus exposure and HLA in healthy donors. PCR used 60 Vbeta primers and 13 Jbeta primers. Libraries were prepared by immunoSEQ multiplex PCR; TCRdb keeps only in-frame clonotypes and omits some of them. The data hold 90,000 to 100,000 clones, with around four fifths observed a single time. The sample was PBMCs. The origin of the receptors is a man aged 35 to 55 in good health and CMV-seronegative.

The V and J genes are TRBV18 and TRBJ2-4; tentatively, D is TRBD2 (6 bases). Trimming left V 2 bases short and J 1 base short, with 15 bases between. The length of the CDR3 is 17 residues. CDR1 and CDR2 from the germline V gene are KGHSH and LQKENI. The CDR3 DNA reads TGTGCCAGCTCACCATTGGCCCCGGAGGGGGCCAAAAACATTCAGTACTTC. Protein: CASSPLAPEGAKNIQYF.

V is TRBV28 and J is TRBJ2-7, with D possibly matching TRBD1 (6 bases). The CDR3 runs 17 residues. Trimming removed 6 bases from V and 0 bases from J, with 21 bases in between. CDR1 is MDHEN and CDR2 is SYDVKM in the germline V gene. This chain's CDR3 is CASSTLVRGRSSYEQYF. CDR3 DNA sequence: TGTGCCAGCAGCACGCTTGTCAGGGGCCGTAGCTCCTACGAGCAGTACTTC.

V usage is TRBV9 and J usage is TRBJ2-1; 8 bases line up with TRBD2. The CDR3 length is 18 residues. Germline CDR1 SGDLS, CDR2 YYNGEE. Trimming at V came to 0 bases and at J to 0 bases, leaving 8 bases not matched to a gene. CDR3: CASSVGGGRKSSYNEQFF. The CDR3 DNA sequence: TGTGCCAGCAGCGTAGGCGGCGGGAGGAAGAGCTCCTACAATGAGCAGTTCTTC.

The sample holds one count of this clone. The V gene is TRBV30, the J gene TRBJ1-4; no reliable D call. Trimming removed 4 bases from V and 2 bases from J, with 8 bases in between. The germline gives CDR1 GTSNPN, CDR2 SVGIG (reference sequence). This CDR3 contains 13 residues. The CDR3 sequence: CAWMPGTNEKLFF. CDR3 DNA sequence: TGTGCCTGGATGCCGGGGACTAATGAAAAACTGTTTTTT.

For the CDR3, the DNA is TGTGCCAGCAGCCTCCAACAACAGGGACACGAGCAGTACTTC. It yields the protein CASSLQQQGHEQYF. V gene TRBV6-5 combines with J gene TRBJ2-7, with a weak D call TRBD1 (6 bases). From germline, CDR1 is MNHEY and CDR2 SVGAGI. Trimming cost V 6 bases and J 5 bases, with 17 bases left between them. This CDR3 comprises 14 residues.

This chain connects TRBV2 to TRBJ2-2; 10 bases map to TRBD1. Per the germline V gene, CDR1 is SNHLY and CDR2 is FYNNEI. This CDR3 has 16 residues. V shed 5 bases and J 4 bases; nucleotides not matched to a gene: 7. DNA of the CDR3: TGTGCCAGCAGTAATGGGGGGACAGGGGTCACCGGGGAGCTGTTTTTT. This gives the protein CASSNGGTGVTGELFF.

The chain joins TRBV5-6 to TRBJ2-2; 8 bases are shared with TRBD2. V trimming: 4 bases; J trimming: 5 bases; junction bases outside the gene matches: 7. The CDR3 contains 15 residues. Germline CDR1 reads SGHDT; CDR2 reads YYEEEE. The CDR3 region has the DNA TGTGCCAGCAGCAGGACCAGCGGGAGAACCGGGGAGCTGTTTTTT. Residues: CASSRTSGRTGELFF.

This chain uses TRBV6-5 with TRBJ2-5, with D perhaps matching TRBD2 (5 bases). This CDR3 has 13 amino acids. Trimming removed 7 bases from V and 9 bases from J, with 18 bases in between. CDR1 MNHEY and CDR2 SVGAGI come from the germline V gene. CDR3 in DNA: TGTGCCAGCATCGACTCCGTGGTCGGGGCCCAGTACTTC. It is translated as CASIDSVVGAQYF.

The chain uses TRBV19 and TRBJ2-2, with 8 bases identical to TRBD2. J was trimmed by 0 bases and V by 10 bases; bases with no gene match: 7. The germline CDR1 and CDR2 sequences are LNHDA and SQIVND (reference sequence). There are 15 residues in the CDR3. DNA for the CDR3: TGTGCCACCGCAACGGGGGGGGCGAACACCGGGGAGCTGTTTTTT. Encoded protein: CATATGGANTGELFF.

The rearrangement joins TRBV4-3 to TRBJ1-1, with 9 bases that match TRBD1. Per germline, CDR1 LGHNA and CDR2 YSLEER. There are 18 residues in the CDR3. The V gene end was trimmed by 0 bases and the J gene end by 5 bases; junction bases not matched to a gene: 13. The CDR3: CASSQDIGTGRSGTEAFF. CDR3 in DNA: TGCGCCAGCAGCCAAGATATCGGGACAGGGAGATCGGGAACTGAAGCTTTCTTT.

V is TRBV28 and J is TRBJ2-5, with D uncertain. V was shortened by 6 bases and J by 0 bases, with 2 bases between the two germline ends. CDR1 is MDHEN and CDR2 is SYDVKM in the germline V gene. This CDR3 has 11 amino acids. CDR3 bases: TGTGCCAGCAGCGACCAAGAGACCCAGTACTTC. Protein: CASSDQETQYF.

This clone was detected only once. The rearrangement joins TRBV5-6 to TRBJ2-7; D gene uncertain. The germline CDR1 and CDR2 sequences are SGHDT and YYEEEE. The CDR3 consists of 15 residues. Trimming removed 5 bases from V and 5 bases from J, with 20 bases in between. The CDR3 nucleotides are TGTGCCAGCAGTCTTCTCTACCTGCGGAACAACGAGCAGTACTTC. This codes for CASSLLYLRNNEQYF.

This chain connects TRBV25-1 to TRBJ2-1, with a tentative D call TRBD1 (6 bases). The germline CDR1 and CDR2 sequences are MGHDK and SYGVNS. The ends were cut back, 4 bases at V and 6 bases at J, with 16 bases in the middle. The CDR3 is 15 amino acids. The CDR3 DNA reads TGTGCCAGCAGTGCCGACAGGACCACGGTCAATGAGCAGTTCTTC. It translates to CASSADRTTVNEQFF.

Only a few counts were recorded for this clone. The chain is built from TRBV7-2 and TRBJ1-3; a possible D gene is TRBD1 (5 bases). Per germline, CDR1 SGHTA and CDR2 FQGNSA. Trimming removed 5 bases at V and 7 bases at J, with 18 bases between. This CDR3 comprises 15 residues. This chain's CDR3 is CASSPGIGAWNTIYF. The CDR3 nucleotides are TGTGCCAGCAGCCCAGGGATCGGCGCCTGGAACACCATATATTTT.

Notes on this clone: A junction boundary mismatches the germline segment, possibly from a read error. The chain recombines TRBV7-9 with TRBJ2-5; TRBD2 matches at 8 bases. The CDR3 is made up of 15 amino acids. CDR1 SEHNR and CDR2 FQNEAQ come from the germline V gene (reference sequence). The CDR3 DNA reads as TGTTCCAGCAGCTTCCCGGGACTAGGGGGAGAGACCCAGTACTTC. This gives the protein CSSSFPGLGGETQYF. The full variable domain, rest sourced from reference TRBV7-9 and TRBJ2-5, is DTGVSQNPRHKITKRGQNVTFRCDPISEHNRLYWYRQTLGQGPEFLTYFQNEAQLEKSRLLSDRFSAERPKGSFSTLEIQRTEQGDSAMYLCSSSFPGLGGETQYFGPGTRLLVL.

The V call is TRBV28, the J call TRBJ1-3, with 7 bases lining up with TRBD1. Germline CDR1 MDHEN, CDR2 SYDVKM. The CDR3 sequence is 12 residues long. V was clipped by 1 base and J by 15 bases; unmatched bases: 6. This CDR3 is CASSLLRQGKYF. Here the CDR3 DNA reads TGTGCCAGCAGTTTATTACGACAGGGAAAATATTTT.

This clone has a single count. The chain employs TRBV9 and TRBJ2-1; D perhaps matches TRBD1 (5 bases). The CDR3 loop spans 16 amino acids. In germline, CDR1 is SGDLS, CDR2 YYNGEE. Trimming took 0 bases from V and 2 from J, leaving 12 bases between them. This chain's CDR3 is CASSVGQGMTYNEQFF. CDR3 coding DNA: TGTGCCAGCAGCGTAGGGCAGGGTATGACCTACAATGAGCAGTTCTTC.

This clone appeared a few times. The chain has TRBV5-4 and TRBJ1-2; 7 nucleotides match TRBD1. V lost 0 bases and J lost 1; bases outside the gene matches: 9. The CDR3 has 17 residues. Germline V CDR1 and CDR2: SGHNT, YYREEE (reference sequence). CDR3 in DNA: TGTGCCAGCAGCTTGGTGGCCAGGGGGGCGGGTAACTATGGCTACACCTTC. Its translation is CASSLVARGAGNYGYTF.

The chain joins TRBV7-2 to TRBJ2-5; TRBD1 matches 7 bases. The DNA end lines up better with TRBJ2-7; the J call may be wrong. Germline CDR1 SGHTA, CDR2 FQGNSA. The CDR3 extends over 14 amino acids. DNA of the CDR3: TGTGCCAGCAGCCAAGGGACAGCTACCTACGAGCAGTACTTC. Protein sequence: CASSQGTATYEQYF.

This chain joins TRBV7-2 and TRBJ2-7, with D maybe TRBD2 (6 bases). The CDR3 length is 15 residues. The germline gives CDR1 SGHTA, CDR2 FQGNSA. The V end was cut by 1 base, the J end by 2 bases, with 12 bases between. CDR3 in DNA: TGTGCCAGCAGCTTAGACGTGGCGGGACCCTACGAGCAGTACTTC. Its translation is CASSLDVAGPYEQYF.

The chain combines TRBV2 with TRBJ2-3; 9 bases align to TRBD1. Germline assignment: CDR1 SNHLY and CDR2 FYNNEI. With V trimmed by 6 bases and J by 6 bases, 13 bases remained unmatched. The CDR3 spans 16 residues. The CDR3 DNA is TGTGCCAGCAGCGCACAGGGGGCGGGGATAGGGGATACGCAGTATTTT. This gives the protein CASSAQGAGIGDTQYF. Using reference TRBV2 and TRBJ2-3 for the parts outside the CDR3, the full variable domain is EPEVTQTPSHQVTQMGQEVILRCVPISNHLYFYWYRQILGQKVEFLVSFYNNEISEKSEIFDDQFSVERPDGSNFTLKIRSTKLEDSAMYFCASSAQGAGIGDTQYFGPGTRLTVL.

The chain has TRBV5-6 and TRBJ2-3, with TRBD1 as a possible D gene (6 bases). Germline V CDR1 and CDR2: SGHDT, YYEEEE. CDR3 length: 16 residues. V was cut by 3 bases and J by 3 bases, with 17 bases left in between. The CDR3 DNA reads TGTGCCAGCAGCTCTCCATGGGACACACGGACAGATACGCAGTATTTT. Its protein is CASSSPWDTRTDTQYF. Looking up the rest from reference TRBV5-6 and TRBJ2-3 gives the full variable domain: DAGVTQSPTHLIKTRGQQVTLRCSPKSGHDTVSWYQQALGQGPQFIFQYYEEEERQRGNFPDRFSGHQFPNYSSELNVNALLLGDSALYLCASSSPWDTRTDTQYFGPGTRLTVL.

This chain joins TRBV7-9 and TRBJ1-2; D is possibly TRBD1 (6 bases). Looked up from germline, CDR1 is SEHNR and CDR2 is FQNEAQ (reference sequence). The length of the CDR3 is 17 residues. V was cut by 4 bases and J by 4 bases, with 22 bases left in between. CDR3 in DNA: TGTGCCAGCAGCTCCGGTATTGTTGACAGGTCGAGCTATGGCTACACCTTC. It is translated as CASSSGIVDRSSYGYTF.

This rearrangement joins TRBV5-3 to TRBJ2-7; TRBD2 is a possible D gene (5 bases). TRBV5-3 counts as an open reading frame of uncertain function. The CDR3 covers 11 residues. Between the trimmed V and J ends, which lost 4 bases and 11 bases, there was a span of 13 bases. CDR3 amino acids: CARSPYPAEYF. In DNA form, the CDR3 reads TGTGCCAGAAGCCCTTACCCAGCGGAGTACTTC.

The table lists this clone with a count of one. The CDR3 spells CASSEGQGRLGNTEAFF. The CDR3 nucleotides read TGTGCCAGCTCCGAGGGACAGGGAAGGCTCGGGAACACTGAAGCTTTCTTT. V gene TRBV18 combines with J gene TRBJ1-1; TRBD1 agrees at 9 bases. After removal of 6 bases from V and 1 base from J, the junction contained 12 bases not matched to a gene. Germline CDR1 is KGHSH and CDR2 is LQKENI. The CDR3 runs 17 residues.

As to this clone: A read error may account for a junction end that differs from germline. This sample also contains other DNA sequences that code for the same CDR3. The J gene is TRBJ1-4, the V gene TRBV19; D gene unclear. CDR3 length: 14 amino acids. Germline CDR1 and CDR2: LNHDA and SQIVND (reference sequence). The CDR3 region has the DNA TGCGCCAGTAGTATACGAGGCGGGATTGAAAAACTGTTTTTT. Translating gives CASSIRGGIEKLFF.

This clone occurred a few times. The V gene is TRBV30, the J gene TRBJ2-7; 8 bases align to TRBD2. The J segment lost 6 bases and the V segment lost 4 bases, leaving 8 bases of the junction unmatched. Germline CDR1 reads GTSNPN; CDR2 reads SVGIG (reference sequence). The CDR3 runs 13 residues. The CDR3 nucleotides read TGTGCCTGGAAACTAGCGGAATTAAGCGAGCAGTACTTC. This gives the protein CAWKLAELSEQYF.